This record covers a single TCR beta chain. The library targeted TCRbeta and was prepared with unique molecular identifiers. TCRdb redid the calling of the PCR reads with MiXCR, one entry per CDR3 protein. This sample has about 1,000,000 distinct CDR3 sequences, with about 29% found just once. The CDR3 has 16 residues. The V end lost 6 bases, the J end lost 0 bases, and 17 bases lay between the germline ends. The germline V gene encodes CDR1 MDHEN and CDR2 SYDVKM. This sample was taken from a study of T-cell reconstitution after alpha-beta-depleted transplantation in children. The sequencing used PBMCs, mostly from graft donor cells, collected 360 days after TCRalphabeta/CD19-depleted stem cell transplant. The rearrangement uses TRBV28 and TRBJ1-1; D remains ambiguous. The receptor's source is a boy less than two years old who had a stem cell transplant for SCID, so the T cells may come from the graft donor. The CDR3 loop reads CASRPGGPGMNTEAFF. DNA of the CDR3: TGTGCCAGCAGACCGGGAGGACCCGGAATGAACACTGAAGCTTTCTTT.